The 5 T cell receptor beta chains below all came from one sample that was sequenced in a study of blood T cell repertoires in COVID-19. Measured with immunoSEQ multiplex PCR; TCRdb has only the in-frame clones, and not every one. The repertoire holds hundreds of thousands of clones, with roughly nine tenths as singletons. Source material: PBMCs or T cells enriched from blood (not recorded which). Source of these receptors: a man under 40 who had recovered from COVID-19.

DNA of the CDR3: TGTGCCAGCAGCTCAATGCCCGGGGGGCCAAGCTCCTACGAGCAGTACTTC. It encodes CASSSMPGGPSSYEQYF. The V gene is TRBV28, the J gene TRBJ2-7; possibly TRBD2 for D (7 bases). Trimming took 6 bases from V and 0 from J, leaving 21 bases between them. This CDR3 has 17 amino acids. Germline values: CDR1 MDHEN, CDR2 SYDVKM.

The CDR3: CASSVAVQALNEQFF. CDR3 in DNA: TGTGCCAGCAGCGTAGCGGTACAGGCCCTTAACGAGCAGTTCTTC. The V and J genes are TRBV9 and TRBJ2-1; weak D call: TRBD1 (5 bases). Deletions cut 0 bases from V and 10 bases from J, with 17 bases between. From germline, CDR1 is SGDLS and CDR2 YYNGEE. CDR3 length: 15 residues. The full variable domain, with the rest looked up from reference TRBV9 and TRBJ2-1, is DSGVTQTPKHLITATGQRVTLRCSPRSGDLSVYWYQQSLDQGLQFLIQYYNGEERAKGNILERFSAQQFPDLHSELNLSSLELGDSALYFCASSVAVQALNEQFFGPGTRLTVL.

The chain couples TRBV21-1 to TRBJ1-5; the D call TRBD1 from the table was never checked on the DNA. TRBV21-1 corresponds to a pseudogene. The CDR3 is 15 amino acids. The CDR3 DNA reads TGTGCCAGCAGCTCAAGGGGGACCCCCTGGGGGCCCCAGCATTTT. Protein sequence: CASSSRGTPWGPQHF.

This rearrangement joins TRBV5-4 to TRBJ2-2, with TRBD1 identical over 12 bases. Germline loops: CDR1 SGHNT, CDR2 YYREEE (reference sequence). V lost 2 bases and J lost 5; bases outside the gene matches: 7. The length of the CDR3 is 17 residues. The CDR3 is CASSLEGTGGQTGELFF. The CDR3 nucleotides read TGTGCCAGCAGCTTAGAAGGGACAGGGGGCCAGACCGGGGAGCTGTTTTTT.

The CDR3 sequence: CASSLGTIPNQPQHF. Written as DNA, the CDR3 is TGTGCCAGCAGCTTGGGGACTATCCCTAATCAGCCCCAGCATTTT. The genes are TRBV7-2 and TRBJ1-5; maybe TRBD1 (5 bases). V gave up 3 bases and J gave up 4 bases, with 13 bases separating them. Germline-derived CDR1 and CDR2 are SGHTA and FQGNSA. The CDR3 sequence is 15 residues long.